These 11 T cell receptor beta chains share one sample of origin, sequenced in a study of tumor-infiltrating lymphocytes in primary liver carcinoma. Extraction of RNA together with DNA used roughly 19-31 mg of unsorted bulk tissue. Synthesis of TCR beta cDNA was carried out from around 500 ng total RNA with a constant-region primer. Three nested multiplex PCR rounds of slightly modified ARM-PCR generated TCR beta libraries. The first two PCR rounds, approximately 11 cycles each, used TRBV1-TRBV30 forward primers and a C-beta reverse primer. TCRdb itself ran the multiplex PCR reads through MiXCR, one entry per CDR3 protein. The sample contains 150,000 to 200,000 distinct CDR3 sequences, roughly 80% of which appear only once. Material for sequencing was tumor tissue from primary liver carcinoma. These TCRs come from a man between 35 and 55 years old with primary liver carcinoma and hepatitis B virus infection.

In the case of this clonotype: The germline gene is not matched at one end of the junction; a read error may be the cause. The chain is built from TRBV11-2 and TRBJ2-2; tentative D call: TRBD2 (5 bases). Germline V gives CDR1 SGHAT, CDR2 FQNNGV. CDR3 size: 13 residues. The CDR3 loop is CARSQGVAGELFF. The CDR3 coding sequence is TGTGCAAGAAGCCAAGGTGTGGCCGGGGAGTTGTTTTTT.

Concerning this clonotype: Likely a read error: the CDR3 ends without its conserved phenylalanine or tryptophan. The limits of the CDR3 on the DNA are not certain, so only TCRdb's listed CDR3 is given. The genes are TRBV5-4 and TRBJ2-5. The CDR3 length equals 12 residues, ends included. The germline V gene encodes CDR1 SGHNT and CDR2 YYREEE (reference sequence). The CDR3 here is CASGLDKTVKYL.

In the case of this clonotype: Possible read error: a much larger clone is one base away. The genes are TRBV5-1 and TRBJ2-7; 8 bases match TRBD1. There are 15 residues in the CDR3. Germline CDR1 SGHRS, CDR2 YFSETQ. Trimming cost V 4 bases and J 5 bases; bases outside gene matches: 11. The CDR3 sequence: CASSHKDREENEQYF. The CDR3 DNA reads TGCGCCAGCAGCCATAAGGACAGGGAGGAGAACGAGCAGTACTTC.

About this clonotype: A junction end diverges from the germline sequence, so it may reflect a read error. The chain is built from TRBV6-1 and TRBJ2-6; D might be TRBD1 (6 bases). Per the germline V gene, CDR1 is MNHNS and CDR2 is SASEGT. The CDR3 consists of 14 residues. Here the CDR3 DNA reads TGTGCCAGCACGGCGGTGATGGGGGCCAACGTTCTGACTTTC. This translates into CASTAVMGANVLTF.

With regard to this clonotype: Since no conserved phenylalanine or tryptophan closes the CDR3, a read error is the likely cause. V and J are TRBV5-6 and TRBJ1-5; no reliable D call. From germline, CDR1 is SGHDT and CDR2 YYEEEE. CDR3 length equals 12 residues. The CDR3 DNA reads as TGTGCTAGCAGTTTGGTGGATCAGCCCCAGCATTTA. Amino acids: CASSLVDQPQHL.

On this clonotype: A much bigger clone sits one base away, suggesting this may be a read error. J is TRBJ2-1 and V is TRBV5-4; the D gene is possibly TRBD2 (5 bases). Germline CDR1 SGHNT, CDR2 YYREEE (reference sequence). The CDR3 extends over 15 amino acids. The CDR3 spells CASSLGGPARDEQLF. The DNA of the CDR3 is TGTGCCAGCAGCTTGGGCGGACCGGCTCGGGATGAGCAGCTCTTC.

As regards this clonotype: This is likely a read error, given that the CDR3 carries no conserved phenylalanine or tryptophan at its end. The chain joins TRBV7-9 to TRBJ2-1; D possibly corresponds to TRBD1 (5 bases). CDR1 is SEHNR, CDR2 FQNEAQ, per germline (reference sequence). The CDR3 is 13 residues long. The CDR3 sequence: CATSLEAGLEQFL. CDR3 bases: TGTGCCACCAGCTTAGAGGCAGGGTTGGAGCAGTTCCTC.

This clonotype was picked up one time. The junction shows a germline mismatch at one end, possibly a read error. This chain connects TRBV6-1 to TRBJ2-2; TRBD1 or TRBD2 may be the D gene (5 bases each). Germline V lookup: CDR1 MNHNS, CDR2 SASEGT. The CDR3 consists of 14 residues. In nucleotides, the CDR3 is TGTGCCAACAGTGGGTTAGCGATCACCAGGGAACTGTTTTTT. Its translation: CANSGLAITRELFF.

This clonotype occurred once. One junction end disagrees with the germline gene, perhaps due to a read error. Here the CDR3 DNA reads TGTGCCACCAGATCCGGGACATTGAACACCGGGGAGATGTTTTTT. Translating it yields CATRSGTLNTGEMFF. This sequence joins TRBV24-1 and TRBJ2-2; weak D call: TRBD1 (6 bases). CDR1 is KGHDR and CDR2 is SFDVKD in the germline V gene. CDR3 length: 15 residues.

Regarding this clonotype: One junction end does not reproduce the germline sequence, and a read error may be involved. V usage is TRBV29-1 and J usage is TRBJ2-7, with D hard to call. CDR1 SQVTM and CDR2 ANQGSEA come from the germline V gene. There are 12 residues in the CDR3. In DNA, the CDR3 is TGCAGCGTTGAGTCCGCAGAGTACGAACAGTACTTC. Encoded protein: CSVESAEYEQYF.

In this sample, this clonotype turned up once. No conserved phenylalanine or tryptophan ends this CDR3, so it is likely a read error. It is unclear where the CDR3 begins or ends on the DNA, so no DNA is shown, and the CDR3 is as TCRdb lists it. The chain joins TRBV12-3 or TRBV12-4 to TRBJ1-4; the D call in the table, TRBD1, was not verified against the DNA. The CDR3 totals 13 residues, both ends included. This chain's CDR3 is CASSLEGTENLFS.